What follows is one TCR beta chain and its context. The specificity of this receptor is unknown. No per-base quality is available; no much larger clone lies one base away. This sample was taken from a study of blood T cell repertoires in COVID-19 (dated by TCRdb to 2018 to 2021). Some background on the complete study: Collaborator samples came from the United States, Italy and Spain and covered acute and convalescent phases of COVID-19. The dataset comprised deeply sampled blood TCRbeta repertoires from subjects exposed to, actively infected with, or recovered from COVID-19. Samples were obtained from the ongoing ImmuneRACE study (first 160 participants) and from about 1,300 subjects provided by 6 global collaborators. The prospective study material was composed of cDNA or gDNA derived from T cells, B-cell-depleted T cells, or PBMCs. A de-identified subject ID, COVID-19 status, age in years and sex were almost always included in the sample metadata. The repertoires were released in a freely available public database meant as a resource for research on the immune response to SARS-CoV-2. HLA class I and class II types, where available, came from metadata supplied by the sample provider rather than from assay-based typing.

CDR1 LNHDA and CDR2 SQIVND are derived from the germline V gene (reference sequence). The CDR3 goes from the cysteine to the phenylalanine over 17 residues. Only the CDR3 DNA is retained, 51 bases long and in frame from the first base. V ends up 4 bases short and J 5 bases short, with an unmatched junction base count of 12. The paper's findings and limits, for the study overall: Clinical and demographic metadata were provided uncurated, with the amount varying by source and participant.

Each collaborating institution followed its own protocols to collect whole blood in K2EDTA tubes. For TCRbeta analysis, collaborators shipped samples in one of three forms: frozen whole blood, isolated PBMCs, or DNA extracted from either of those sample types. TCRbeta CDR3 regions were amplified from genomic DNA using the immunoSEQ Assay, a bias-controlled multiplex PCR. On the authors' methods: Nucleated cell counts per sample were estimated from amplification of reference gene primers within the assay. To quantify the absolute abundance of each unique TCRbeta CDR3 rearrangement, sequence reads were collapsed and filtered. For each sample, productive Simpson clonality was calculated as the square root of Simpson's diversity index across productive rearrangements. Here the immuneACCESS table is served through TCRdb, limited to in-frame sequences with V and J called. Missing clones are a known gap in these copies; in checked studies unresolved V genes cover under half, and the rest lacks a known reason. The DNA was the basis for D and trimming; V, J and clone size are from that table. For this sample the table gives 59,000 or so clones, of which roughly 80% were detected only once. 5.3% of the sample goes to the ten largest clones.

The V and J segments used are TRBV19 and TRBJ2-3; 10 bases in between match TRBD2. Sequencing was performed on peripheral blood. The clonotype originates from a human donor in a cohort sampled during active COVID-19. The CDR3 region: CASSRGNQRGGGDTQYF. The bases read TGTGCCAGTAGTAGGGGAAACCAGCGGGGGGGAGGAGATACGCAGTATTTT.